Each of the 19 T cell receptor beta chains below was sequenced from the same sample in a study of cytomegalovirus exposure and HLA in healthy donors. Use of 60 Vbeta and 13 Jbeta primers characterized the PCR. Sequenced by immunoSEQ multiplex PCR; TCRdb stores in-frame clones only, minus some. Of about 78,000 clones in the sample, 55% to 85% were seen once. The material sequenced was PBMCs. The source of these receptors is a woman aged 35 to 49 in good health and CMV-seropositive.

V and J are TRBV5-8 and TRBJ2-5; 8 bases fit TRBD1. This CDR3 region has 15 residues. After removal of 4 bases from V and 2 bases from J, the junction contained 7 bases not matched to a gene. Germline CDR1 and CDR2: SGHTS and YDEGEE. The CDR3 sequence: CASSTAGQEQETQYF. CDR3 DNA: TGTGCCAGCAGCACCGCGGGACAGGAACAAGAGACCCAGTACTTC.

V gene TRBV7-7 combines with J gene TRBJ2-5; maybe TRBD2 (5 bases). This CDR3 comprises 11 residues. Germline CDR1 SSHAT, CDR2 FNYEAQ (reference sequence). The CDR3 region is CASGNRETQYF. CDR3 sequence (DNA): TGTGCTTCCGGGAACAGAGAGACCCAGTACTTC.

The chain couples TRBV30 to TRBJ1-2; D uncertain. This CDR3 contains 12 residues. Trimming removed 4 bases at V and 6 bases at J, with 12 bases between. Germline V gene sequence: CDR1 GTSNPN, CDR2 SVGIG (reference sequence). The CDR3: CAWNVERNGYTF. The CDR3 DNA is TGTGCCTGGAACGTAGAACGCAATGGCTACACCTTC.

The chain carries TRBV9 and TRBJ1-5, with D uncertain. The germline gives CDR1 SGDLS, CDR2 YYNGEE. V was shortened by 4 bases and J by 0 bases, with 17 bases between the two germline ends. The CDR3 runs 17 residues. CDR3 sequence: CASSHESAENSNQPQHF. The CDR3 coding sequence is TGTGCCAGCAGCCACGAGAGCGCAGAAAATAGCAATCAGCCCCAGCATTTT.

The CDR3 reads CASSPPSLQETQYF. As DNA, the CDR3 is TGTGCCAGCTCACCACCCTCCCTACAAGAGACCCAGTACTTC. The chain recombines TRBV18 with TRBJ2-5; no clear D. Germline V gene data show CDR1 as KGHSH and CDR2 as LQKENI. V was shortened by 0 bases and J by 2 bases, with 7 bases between the two germline ends. The CDR3 length is 14 residues.

CDR3 DNA sequence: TGTGCCAGCAGCCTCGAATGGACTAGGCAAGAGACCCAGTACTTC. It is translated as CASSLEWTRQETQYF. The chain is built from TRBV6-1 and TRBJ2-5; 7 bases line up with TRBD2. With 6 bases clipped from V and 2 bases from J, the junction kept 9 bases outside the gene matches. The CDR3 runs 15 residues. Germline V CDR1 and CDR2: MNHNS, SASEGT.

This chain joins TRBV5-4 and TRBJ2-5; TRBD1 is a possible D gene (7 bases). The V gene lost 1 base and the J gene lost 5 bases, with 15 bases spanning the gap. Germline assignment: CDR1 SGHNT and CDR2 YYREEE (reference sequence). This CDR3 has 15 residues. Here the CDR3 reads CASSLSGRGRETQYF. In DNA form, the CDR3 reads TGTGCCAGCAGCTTGTCGGGCAGGGGGAGGGAGACCCAGTACTTC.

This clone was seen a single time. The rearrangement uses TRBV4-1 and TRBJ2-5, with 9 bases aligning to TRBD2. Germline V lookup: CDR1 MGHRA, CDR2 YSYEKL. The CDR3 is 16 residues long. The ends lost 4 bases at V and 3 bases at J; junction bases unmatched: 9. The CDR3 region has the DNA TGCGCCAGCAGCCGAAACCCTAGCGGGAATAAAGAGACCCAGTACTTC. Amino acids: CASSRNPSGNKETQYF.

The chain uses TRBV19 and TRBJ2-7; TRBD1 agrees at 11 bases. Trimming cost V 9 bases and J 2 bases; bases outside gene matches: 9. This CDR3 comprises 15 residues. Germline loops: CDR1 LNHDA, CDR2 SQIVND (reference sequence). This CDR3 is CASRDRGRKTYEQYF. CDR3 DNA: TGTGCCAGCCGGGACAGGGGGAGAAAAACCTACGAGCAGTACTTC.

The gene calls are TRBV30 and TRBJ2-7; a weak D match, TRBD2 (6 bases). CDR1 is GTSNPN, CDR2 SVGIG, per germline (reference sequence). Trimming took 0 bases from V and 6 from J, leaving 12 bases between them. The CDR3 loop spans 13 amino acids. For the CDR3, the DNA is TGTGCCTGGAGTGTGGGGACTGAACCCGAGCAGTACTTC. Translating it yields CAWSVGTEPEQYF.

This chain joins TRBV4-3 and TRBJ1-4; D is unresolved. CDR1 and CDR2 (germline): LGHNA, YSLEER. V shed 1 base and J shed 0 bases, with 9 bases lying between them. The CDR3 covers 16 residues. CDR3 sequence: CASSQARKATNEKLFF. The CDR3 DNA sequence: TGCGCCAGCAGCCAAGCCAGAAAAGCAACTAATGAAAAACTGTTTTTT.

The chain recombines TRBV7-8 with TRBJ1-1; D ambiguous. V was shortened by 4 bases and J by 3 bases, with 9 bases between the two germline ends. The CDR3 runs to 13 residues. CDR1 is SGHVS and CDR2 is FQNEAQ in the germline V gene. The CDR3 coding sequence is TGTGCCAGCAGCTCGGTGGTGGACACTGAAGCTTTCTTT. It codes for CASSSVVDTEAFF.

This sequence joins TRBV5-1 and TRBJ2-5, with TRBD2 identical over 10 bases. Germline CDR1 SGHRS, CDR2 YFSETQ. This CDR3 contains 15 residues. The trim removed 7 bases at V and 2 bases at J, leaving 8 bases unmatched. The CDR3 DNA sequence: TGCGCCAGCGGTTATTTAGCGGGGGGACAAGAGACCCAGTACTTC. Translated: CASGYLAGGQETQYF. Drawing the rest from reference TRBV5-1 and TRBJ2-5, the complete variable domain is KAGVTQTPRYLIKTRGQQVTLSCSPISGHRSVSWYQQTPGQGLQFLFEYFSETQRNKGNFPGRFSGRQFSNSRSEMNVSTLELGDSALYLCASGYLAGGQETQYFGPGTRLLVL.

The chain is built from TRBV5-1 and TRBJ2-1; D perhaps matches TRBD2 (7 bases). This CDR3 has 14 residues. V was pared by 4 bases and J by 8 bases, with 16 bases between. Germline V gene lookup returns CDR1 SGHRS and CDR2 YFSETQ. For the CDR3, the DNA is TGCGCCAGCAGCCCGTATGGGGGGGCAGATGAGCAGTTCTTC. Encoded protein: CASSPYGGADEQFF.

The chain has TRBV5-8 and TRBJ2-3; 10 bases line up with TRBD1. V was pared by 5 bases and J by 3 bases, with 6 bases of the junction left unmatched. Germline CDR1 is SGHTS and CDR2 is YDEGEE. This CDR3 has 15 amino acids. The CDR3 nucleotides are TGTGCCAGCAGTCCCGGACAGGGGGAAACAGATACGCAGTATTTT. Protein product: CASSPGQGETDTQYF.

The chain carries TRBV6-1 and TRBJ2-1, with TRBD2 as a possible D gene (5 bases). Trimming took off 7 bases at V and 0 bases at J, with 13 bases between the two ends. The germline gives CDR1 MNHNS, CDR2 SASEGT. The CDR3 contains 15 residues. CDR3 sequence (DNA): TGTGCCAGCAAACTTAGCGCTATCTCCTACAATGAGCAGTTCTTC. Translated: CASKLSAISYNEQFF.

The J gene is TRBJ2-2, the V gene TRBV5-1; 8 bases match TRBD2. V lost 4 bases to trimming and J lost 1 base; unmatched junction nucleotides: 0. Germline CDR1 is SGHRS and CDR2 is YFSETQ. CDR3 length: 14 residues. CDR3 in amino acids: CASSTSGNTGELFF. In DNA form, the CDR3 reads TGCGCCAGCAGCACTAGCGGGAACACCGGGGAGCTGTTTTTT.

The rearrangement links TRBV6-5 to TRBJ1-3; D is possibly TRBD1 (6 bases). Per the germline V gene, CDR1 is MNHEY and CDR2 is SVGAGI. There are 16 residues in the CDR3. Trimming left V 4 bases short and J 1 base short, with 14 bases between. As DNA, the CDR3 is TGTGCCAGCAGTTCTCCGAGGGGGGGTTCTGGAAACACCATATATTTT. Translating gives CASSSPRGGSGNTIYF.

The chain joins TRBV27 to TRBJ1-2; no firm D call. Germline V gene sequence: CDR1 MNHEY, CDR2 SMNVEV (reference sequence). This CDR3 region has 15 residues. V shed 2 bases and J shed 8 bases, with 18 bases lying between them. The CDR3 spells CASSLNSLGVWGYTF. The CDR3 DNA reads as TGTGCCAGCAGTTTAAATAGTTTGGGAGTCTGGGGCTACACCTTC.